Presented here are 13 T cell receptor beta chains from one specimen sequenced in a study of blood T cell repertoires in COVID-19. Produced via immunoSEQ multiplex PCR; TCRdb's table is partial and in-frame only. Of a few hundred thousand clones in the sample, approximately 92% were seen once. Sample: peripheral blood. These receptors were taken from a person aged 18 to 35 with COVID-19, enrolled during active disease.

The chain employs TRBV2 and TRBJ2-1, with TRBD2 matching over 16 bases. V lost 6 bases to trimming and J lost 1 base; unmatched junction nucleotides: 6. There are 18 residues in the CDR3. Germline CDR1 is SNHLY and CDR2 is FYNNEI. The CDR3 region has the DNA TGTGCCAGCAGACCCGGGACTAGCGGGAGGGGGTCCTACAATGAGCAGTTCTTC. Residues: CASRPGTSGRGSYNEQFF. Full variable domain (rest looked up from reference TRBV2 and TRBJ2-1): EPEVTQTPSHQVTQMGQEVILRCVPISNHLYFYWYRQILGQKVEFLVSFYNNEISEKSEIFDDQFSVERPDGSNFTLKIRSTKLEDSAMYFCASRPGTSGRGSYNEQFFGPGTRLTVL.

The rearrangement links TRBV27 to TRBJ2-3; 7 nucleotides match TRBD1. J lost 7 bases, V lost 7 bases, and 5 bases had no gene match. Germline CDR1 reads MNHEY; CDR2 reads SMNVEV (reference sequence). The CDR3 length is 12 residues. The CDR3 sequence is CASTDRANTQYF. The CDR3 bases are TGTGCCAGCACTGACAGGGCAAATACGCAGTATTTT.

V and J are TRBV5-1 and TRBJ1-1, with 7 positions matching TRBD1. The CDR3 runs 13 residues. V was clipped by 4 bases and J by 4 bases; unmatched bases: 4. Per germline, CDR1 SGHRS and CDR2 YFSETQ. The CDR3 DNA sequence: TGCGCCAGCAGCCTGGGACAGTTCACTGAAGCTTTCTTT. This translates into CASSLGQFTEAFF.

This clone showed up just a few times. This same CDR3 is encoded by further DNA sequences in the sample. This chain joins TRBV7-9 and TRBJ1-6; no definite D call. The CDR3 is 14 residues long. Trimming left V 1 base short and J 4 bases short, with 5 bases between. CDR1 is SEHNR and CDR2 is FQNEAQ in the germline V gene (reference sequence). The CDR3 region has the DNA TGTGCCAGCAGCTTAGAACAATATAATTCACCCCTCCACTTT. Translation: CASSLEQYNSPLHF. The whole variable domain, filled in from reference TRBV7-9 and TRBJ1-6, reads DTGVSQNPRHKITKRGQNVTFRCDPISEHNRLYWYRQTLGQGPEFLTYFQNEAQLEKSRLLSDRFSAERPKGSFSTLEIQRTEQGDSAMYLCASSLEQYNSPLHFGNGTRLTVT.

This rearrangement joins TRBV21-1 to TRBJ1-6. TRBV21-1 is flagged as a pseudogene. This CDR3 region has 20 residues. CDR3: CASSKERRTGSSSYNSPLHF. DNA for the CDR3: TGTGCCAGCAGCAAGGAAAGGCGAACGGGGAGTAGTTCCTATAATTCACCCCTCCACTTT.

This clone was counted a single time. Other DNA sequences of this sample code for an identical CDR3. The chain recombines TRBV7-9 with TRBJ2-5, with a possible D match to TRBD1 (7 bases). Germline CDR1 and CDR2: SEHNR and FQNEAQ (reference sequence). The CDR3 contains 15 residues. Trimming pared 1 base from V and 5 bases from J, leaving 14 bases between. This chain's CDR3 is CASSLEVAGGETQYF. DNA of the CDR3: TGTGCCAGCAGCTTAGAAGTGGCAGGGGGGGAGACCCAGTACTTC.

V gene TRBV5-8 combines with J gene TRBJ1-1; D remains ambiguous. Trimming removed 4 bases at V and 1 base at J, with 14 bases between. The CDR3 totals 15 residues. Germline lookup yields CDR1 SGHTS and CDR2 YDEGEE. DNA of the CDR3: TGTGCCAGCAGCCTCTACACTACCGGGAACACTGAAGCTTTCTTT. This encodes CASSLYTTGNTEAFF.

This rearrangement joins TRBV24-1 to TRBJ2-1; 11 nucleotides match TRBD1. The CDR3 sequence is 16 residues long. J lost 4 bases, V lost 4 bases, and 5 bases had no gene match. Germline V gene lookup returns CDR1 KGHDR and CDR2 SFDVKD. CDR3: CATSDPGQGVYNEQFF. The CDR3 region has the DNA TGTGCCACCAGTGACCCGGGACAGGGGGTGTACAATGAGCAGTTCTTC.

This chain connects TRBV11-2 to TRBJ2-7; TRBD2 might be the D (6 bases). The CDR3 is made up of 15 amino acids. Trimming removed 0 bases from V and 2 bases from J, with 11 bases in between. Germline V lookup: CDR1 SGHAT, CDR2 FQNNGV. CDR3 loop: CASSLEGSGTYEQYF. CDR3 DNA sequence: TGTGCCAGCAGCTTAGAGGGTAGCGGTACCTACGAGCAGTACTTC. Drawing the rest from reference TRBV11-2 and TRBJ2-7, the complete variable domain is EAGVAQSPRYKIIEKRQSVAFWCNPISGHATLYWYQQILGQGPKLLIQFQNNGVVDDSQLPKDRFSAERLKGVDSTLKIQPAKLEDSAVYLCASSLEGSGTYEQYFGPGTRLTVT.

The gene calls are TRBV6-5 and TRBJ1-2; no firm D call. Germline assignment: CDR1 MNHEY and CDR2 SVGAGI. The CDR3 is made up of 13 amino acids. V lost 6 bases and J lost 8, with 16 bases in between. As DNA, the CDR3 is TGTGCCAGCAGAGCGATATCCCCCGGGGGCTACACCTTC. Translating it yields CASRAISPGGYTF.

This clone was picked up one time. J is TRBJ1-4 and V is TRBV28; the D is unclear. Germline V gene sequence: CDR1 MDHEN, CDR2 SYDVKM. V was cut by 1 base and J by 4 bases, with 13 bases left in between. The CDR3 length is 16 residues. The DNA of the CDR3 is TGTGCCAGCAGTTTATCATCACCCGAGAGTAATGAAAAACTGTTTTTT. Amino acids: CASSLSSPESNEKLFF.

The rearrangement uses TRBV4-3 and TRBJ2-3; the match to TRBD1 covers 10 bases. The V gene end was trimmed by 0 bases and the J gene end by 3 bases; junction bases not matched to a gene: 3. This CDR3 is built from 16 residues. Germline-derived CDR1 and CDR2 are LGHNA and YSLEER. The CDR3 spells CASSQELGQGTDTQYF. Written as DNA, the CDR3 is TGCGCCAGCAGCCAAGAGTTGGGACAGGGGACAGATACGCAGTATTTT.

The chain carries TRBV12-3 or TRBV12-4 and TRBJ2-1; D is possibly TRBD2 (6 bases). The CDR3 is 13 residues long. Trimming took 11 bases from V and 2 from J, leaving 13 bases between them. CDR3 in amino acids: CAVSREPYNEQFF. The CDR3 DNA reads TGTGCCGTGTCCCGGGAGCCCTACAATGAGCAGTTCTTC.